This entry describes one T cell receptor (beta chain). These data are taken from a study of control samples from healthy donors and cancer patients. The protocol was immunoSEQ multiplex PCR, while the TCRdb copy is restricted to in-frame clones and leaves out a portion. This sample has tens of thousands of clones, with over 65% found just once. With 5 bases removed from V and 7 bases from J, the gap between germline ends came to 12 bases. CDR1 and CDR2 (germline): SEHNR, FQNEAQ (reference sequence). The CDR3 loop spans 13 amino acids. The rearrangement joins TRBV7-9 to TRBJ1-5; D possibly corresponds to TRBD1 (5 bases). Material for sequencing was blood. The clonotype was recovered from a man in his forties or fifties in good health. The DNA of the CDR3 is TGTGCCAGCAGCCCACTCCGGGGGCAGCCCCAGCATTTT. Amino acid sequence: CASSPLRGQPQHF.